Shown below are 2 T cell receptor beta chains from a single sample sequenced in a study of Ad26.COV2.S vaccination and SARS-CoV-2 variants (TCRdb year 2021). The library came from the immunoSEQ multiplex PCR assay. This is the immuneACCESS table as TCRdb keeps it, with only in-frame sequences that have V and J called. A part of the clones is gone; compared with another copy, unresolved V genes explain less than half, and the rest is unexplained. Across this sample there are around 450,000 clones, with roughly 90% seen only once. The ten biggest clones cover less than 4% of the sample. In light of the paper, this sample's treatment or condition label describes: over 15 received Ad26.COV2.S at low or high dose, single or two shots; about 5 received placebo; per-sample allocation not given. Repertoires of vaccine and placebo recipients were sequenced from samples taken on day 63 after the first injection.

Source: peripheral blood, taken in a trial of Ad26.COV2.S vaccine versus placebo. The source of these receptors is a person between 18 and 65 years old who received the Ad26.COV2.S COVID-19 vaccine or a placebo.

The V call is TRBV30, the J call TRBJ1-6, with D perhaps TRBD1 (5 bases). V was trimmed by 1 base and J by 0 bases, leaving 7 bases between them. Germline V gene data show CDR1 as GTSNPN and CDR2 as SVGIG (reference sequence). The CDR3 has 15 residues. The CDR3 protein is CAWSGGSSYNSPLHF. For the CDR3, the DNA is TGTGCCTGGAGTGGGGGGAGCTCCTATAATTCACCCCTCCACTTT.

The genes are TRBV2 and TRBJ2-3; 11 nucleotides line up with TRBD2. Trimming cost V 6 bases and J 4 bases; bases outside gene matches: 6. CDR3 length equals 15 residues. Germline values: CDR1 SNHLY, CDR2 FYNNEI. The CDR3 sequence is CASSATSGVADTQYF. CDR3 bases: TGTGCCAGCAGCGCGACTAGCGGGGTAGCAGATACGCAGTATTTT.